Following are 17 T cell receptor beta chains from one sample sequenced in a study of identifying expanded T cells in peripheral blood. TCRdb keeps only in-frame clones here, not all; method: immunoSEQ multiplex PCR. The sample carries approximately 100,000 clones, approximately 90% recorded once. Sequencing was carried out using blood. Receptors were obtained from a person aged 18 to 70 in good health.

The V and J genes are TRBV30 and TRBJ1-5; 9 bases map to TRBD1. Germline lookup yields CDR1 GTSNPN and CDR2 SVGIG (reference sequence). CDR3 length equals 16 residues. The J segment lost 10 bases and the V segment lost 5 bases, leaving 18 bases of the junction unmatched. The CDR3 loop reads CAWPLQGALAISPQHF. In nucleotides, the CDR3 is TGTGCCTGGCCGTTACAGGGGGCCTTAGCAATCAGCCCCCAGCATTTT.

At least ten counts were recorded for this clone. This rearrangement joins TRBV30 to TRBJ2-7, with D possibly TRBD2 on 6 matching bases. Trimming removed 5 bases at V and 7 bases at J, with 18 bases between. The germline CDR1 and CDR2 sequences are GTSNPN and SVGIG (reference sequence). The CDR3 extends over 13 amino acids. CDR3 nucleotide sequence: TGTGCCTGGCACATAGGGGACTCCGGAGAGCAGTACTTC. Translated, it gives CAWHIGDSGEQYF.

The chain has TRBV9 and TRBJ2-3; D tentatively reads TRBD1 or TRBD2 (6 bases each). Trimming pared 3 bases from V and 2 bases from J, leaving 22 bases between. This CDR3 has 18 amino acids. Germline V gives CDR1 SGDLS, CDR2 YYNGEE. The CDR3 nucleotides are TGTGCCAGCAGCGATCCACCTACCGGGGGCACGGTCACAGATACGCAGTATTTT. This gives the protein CASSDPPTGGTVTDTQYF. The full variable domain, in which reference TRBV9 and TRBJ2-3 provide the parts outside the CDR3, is DSGVTQTPKHLITATGQRVTLRCSPRSGDLSVYWYQQSLDQGLQFLIQYYNGEERAKGNILERFSAQQFPDLHSELNLSSLELGDSALYFCASSDPPTGGTVTDTQYFGPGTRLTVL.

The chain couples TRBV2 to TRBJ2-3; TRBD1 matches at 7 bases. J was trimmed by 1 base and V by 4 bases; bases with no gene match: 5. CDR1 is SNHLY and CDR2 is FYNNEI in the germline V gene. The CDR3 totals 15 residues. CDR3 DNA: TGTGCCAGCAGTGGGCGGACAGGCGGCACAGATACGCAGTATTTT. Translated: CASSGRTGGTDTQYF.

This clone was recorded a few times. In DNA form, the CDR3 reads TGTGCCAGTAGCCCGGACTCTGGAAACACCATATATTTT. Encoded protein: CASSPDSGNTIYF. V and J are TRBV19 and TRBJ1-3; no clear D. The CDR3 sequence is 13 residues long. With 6 bases removed from V and 0 bases from J, the gap between germline ends came to 6 bases. Germline CDR1 is LNHDA and CDR2 is SQIVND (reference sequence).

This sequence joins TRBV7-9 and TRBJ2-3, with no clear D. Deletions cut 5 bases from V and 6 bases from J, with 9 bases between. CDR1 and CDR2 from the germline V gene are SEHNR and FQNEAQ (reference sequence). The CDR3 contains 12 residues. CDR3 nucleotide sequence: TGTGCCAGCAGCAACCATGAGGATACGCAGTATTTT. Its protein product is CASSNHEDTQYF.

The CDR3 loop reads CASSLSPAEKLFF. In DNA form, the CDR3 reads TGTGCCAGCAGCTTATCCCCAGCTGAAAAACTGTTTTTT. The chain combines TRBV13 with TRBJ1-4; D is uncertain. The CDR3 length is 13 residues. Trimming shortened V by 2 bases and J by 7 bases, and 8 bases separated the two germline ends. Germline lookup yields CDR1 PRHDT and CDR2 FYEKMQ (reference sequence).

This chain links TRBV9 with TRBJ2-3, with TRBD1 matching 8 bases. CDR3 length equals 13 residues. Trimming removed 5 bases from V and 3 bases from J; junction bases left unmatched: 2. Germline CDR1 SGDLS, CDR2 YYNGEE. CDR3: CASSGTGTDTQYF. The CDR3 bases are TGTGCCAGCAGTGGGACAGGTACAGATACGCAGTATTTT. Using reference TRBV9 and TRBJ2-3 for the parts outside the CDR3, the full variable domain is DSGVTQTPKHLITATGQRVTLRCSPRSGDLSVYWYQQSLDQGLQFLIQYYNGEERAKGNILERFSAQQFPDLHSELNLSSLELGDSALYFCASSGTGTDTQYFGPGTRLTVL.

This CDR3 is CASSPGPTDTQYF. The CDR3, as DNA: TGTGCCAGCAGCCCAGGTCCCACAGATACGCAGTATTTT. V gene TRBV9 combines with J gene TRBJ2-3; D uncertain. V lost 4 bases and J 2 bases, leaving 8 bases between the germline ends. CDR1 is SGDLS and CDR2 is YYNGEE in the germline V gene. The CDR3 contains 13 residues.

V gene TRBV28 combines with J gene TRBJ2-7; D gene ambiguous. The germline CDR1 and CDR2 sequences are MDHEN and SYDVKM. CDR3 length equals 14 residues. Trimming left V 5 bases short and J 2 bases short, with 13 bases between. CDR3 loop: CASSGGPGPYEQYF. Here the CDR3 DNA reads TGTGCCAGCAGTGGCGGACCAGGCCCCTACGAGCAGTACTTC.

The CDR3, as DNA: TGTGCCTGGATGTGGGGACTAGCGGGGGTGAGTGGGAAGACCCAGTACTTC. It translates to CAWMWGLAGVSGKTQYF. J is TRBJ2-5 and V is TRBV30, with 14 bases aligning to TRBD2. Per the germline V gene, CDR1 is GTSNPN and CDR2 is SVGIG (reference sequence). Trimming cost V 4 bases and J 6 bases; bases outside gene matches: 13. The CDR3 contains 17 residues.

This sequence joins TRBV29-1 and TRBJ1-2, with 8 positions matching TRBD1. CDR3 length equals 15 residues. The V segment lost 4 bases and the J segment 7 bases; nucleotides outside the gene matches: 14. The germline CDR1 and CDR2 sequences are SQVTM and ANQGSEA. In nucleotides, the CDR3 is TGCAGCGTTGGGCGGACAGGGAGATCAGGGGGTGGCTACACCTTC. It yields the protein CSVGRTGRSGGGYTF.

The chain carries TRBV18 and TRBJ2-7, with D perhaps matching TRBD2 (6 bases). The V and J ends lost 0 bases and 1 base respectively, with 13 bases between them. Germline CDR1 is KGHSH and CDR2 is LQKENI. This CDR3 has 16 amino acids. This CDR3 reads CASSPPNLRGSYEQYF. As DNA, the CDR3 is TGTGCCAGCTCACCACCGAATCTGCGGGGTTCCTACGAGCAGTACTTC. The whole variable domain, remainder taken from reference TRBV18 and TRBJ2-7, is NAGVMQNPRHLVRRRGQEARLRCSPMKGHSHVYWYRQLPEEGLKFMVYLQKENIIDESGMPKERFSAEFPKEGPSILRIQQVVRGDSAAYFCASSPPNLRGSYEQYFGPGTRLTVT.

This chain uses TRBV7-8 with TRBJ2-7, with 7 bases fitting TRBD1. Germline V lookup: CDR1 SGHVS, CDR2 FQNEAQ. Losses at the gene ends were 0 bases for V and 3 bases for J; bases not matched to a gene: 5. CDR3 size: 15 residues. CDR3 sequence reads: CASSLAGQPHYEQYF. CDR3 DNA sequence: TGTGCCAGCAGCTTAGCGGGACAGCCCCACTACGAGCAGTACTTC.

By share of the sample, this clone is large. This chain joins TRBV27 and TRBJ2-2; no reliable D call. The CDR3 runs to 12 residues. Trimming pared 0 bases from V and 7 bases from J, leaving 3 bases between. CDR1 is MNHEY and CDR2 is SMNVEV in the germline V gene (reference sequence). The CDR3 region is CASSLSIGELFF. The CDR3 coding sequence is TGTGCCAGCAGTTTATCTATCGGGGAGCTGTTTTTT.

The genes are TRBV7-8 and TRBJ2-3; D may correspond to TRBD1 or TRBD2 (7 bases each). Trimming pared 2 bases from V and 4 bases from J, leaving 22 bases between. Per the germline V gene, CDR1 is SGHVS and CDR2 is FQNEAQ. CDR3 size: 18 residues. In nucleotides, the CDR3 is TGTGCCAGCAGCTTACCCCTACAGGGGAGGGTGGTGGCAGATACGCAGTATTTT. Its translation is CASSLPLQGRVVADTQYF.

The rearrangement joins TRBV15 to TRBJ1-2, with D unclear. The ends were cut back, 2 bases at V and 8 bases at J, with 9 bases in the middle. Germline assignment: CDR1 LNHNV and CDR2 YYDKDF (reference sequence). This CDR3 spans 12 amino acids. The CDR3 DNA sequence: TGTGCCACCAGCAGATATGGGGTCGGCTACACCTTC. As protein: CATSRYGVGYTF.